The rows below give T cell receptor beta chains drawn from one sample of a study of T-cell reconstitution after alpha-beta-depleted transplantation in children. TCRdb used MiXCR to reprocess the PCR reads, holding one entry per CDR3 protein. The table records roughly 610,000 distinct CDR3 sequences, more than 9% of them present only once. Specimen: PBMCs from the stem cell graft donor, collected from the stem cell graft. These receptor sequences come from a human donor who donated a stem cell graft to a child with acute myeloid leukemia. CDR3s include the opening cysteine and the closing phenylalanine or tryptophan. The order of the fields is J gene, clone size, V gene, D gene, CDR3 DNA, CDR3 protein. A D gene is named only where the DNA matches it firmly. Size values are once, few and many counts, or a class for expanded clones, and some rows have none.

TRBJ2-1 many TRBV20-1 . TGCAGTGCTAGCCGAGGGGGGGGGCAGTTCTTC CSASRGGGQFF
TRBJ1-2 few TRBV2 . TGTGCCAGCAATCAAGGGGTAGGCGGCTACACCTTC CASNQGVGGYTF
TRBJ2-7 . TRBV4-3 . TGCGCCAGCAGCCAAGGGGCCTCCACCTCCTACGAGCAGTACTTC CASSQGASTSYEQYF
TRBJ2-7 . TRBV6-1 TRBD2 TGTGCCAGCAGACCAGCGGGAACCTACGAGCAGTACTTC CASRPAGTYEQYF
TRBJ2-7 few TRBV20-1 TRBD2 TGCAGTGCTAGAGGCCCGATTACTAGCGGGAGTAAGTACGAGCAGTACTTC CSARGPITSGSKYEQYF
TRBJ2-3 many TRBV7-9 . TGTGCCAGCAGCTTAGATCATAGGGGTACGCAGTATTTT CASSLDHRGTQYF
TRBJ2-1 . TRBV5-5 . TGTGCCAGCAGCTTCGGGAGAGCGGGCAATGAGCAGTTCTTC CASSFGRAGNEQFF
TRBJ1-2 . TRBV29-1 TRBD1 TGCAGCGTTGATACAGGGGATCGGGACTATGGCTACACCTTC CSVDTGDRDYGYTF
TRBJ2-5 . TRBV3-1 . TGTGCCAGCCGTCACGGAGGGGAGGAGACCCAGTACTTC CASRHGGEETQYF
TRBJ2-1 many TRBV19 TRBD2 TGTGCCAGTAGCATGACTAGCGGGAGCTACAATGAGCAGTTCTTC CASSMTSGSYNEQFF
TRBJ2-3 . TRBV27 . TGTGCCAGCAGTTTTTTGGAAGCGGCCACCTTCAGCACAGATACGCAGTATTTT CASSFLEAATFSTDTQYF
TRBJ1-4 . TRBV5-1 . TGCGCCAGCAGGGACATGGAAGAAAAACTGTTTTTT CASRDMEEKLFF
TRBJ2-1 . TRBV18 TRBD1 TGTGCCAGCTCACCACTGGGGACAGGGGATCACAATGAGCAGTTCTTC CASSPLGTGDHNEQFF
TRBJ1-2 . TRBV7-3 . TGTGCCAGCAGCCACACAGGGACTGGCTACACCTTC CASSHTGTGYTF
TRBJ2-3 few TRBV9 . TGTGCCAGCAGCGTAGAAGGAGGACGCACAGATACGCAGTATTTT CASSVEGGRTDTQYF
TRBJ1-1 . TRBV27 . TGTGCCAGCAGTTATTTCAGGGGAAGCACTGAAGCTTTCTTT CASSYFRGSTEAFF
TRBJ1-3 many TRBV27 . TGTGCCAGCAGTTCCCGGCCGGGGTCCGGAAACACCATATATTTT CASSSRPGSGNTIYF
TRBJ2-1 . TRBV15 . TGTGCCACCAGCAGAAATGGGGGTGAGCAGTTCTTC CATSRNGGEQFF
TRBJ2-4 few TRBV5-6 TRBD2 TGTGCCAGCAAACTAGCGGGTGAGGACATTCAGTACTTC CASKLAGEDIQYF
TRBJ2-5 . TRBV30 . TGTGCCGGACCGGTGGCCCAGTACTTC CAGPVAQYF
TRBJ2-7 . TRBV12-3/TRBV12-4 . TGTGCCAGCAGTTTGACTACCCCCGGGGATGTGCAGTACTTC CASSLTTPGDVQYF
TRBJ2-1 . TRBV3-1 . TGTGCCAGCAGCCAAGGAGGGGGGGTAAGGACTAGACGCAATGAGCAGTTCTTC CASSQGGGVRTRRNEQFF
TRBJ2-2 few TRBV9 TRBD2 TGTGCCAGCAGCGTAGAGGCTAGCGGGAGGATGCCCACCGGGGAGCTGTTTTTT CASSVEASGRMPTGELFF
TRBJ2-3 . TRBV20-1 TRBD2 TGCAGTGCTAGAGTAGCGGGAGGTAGCACAGATACGCAGTATTTT CSARVAGGSTDTQYF
TRBJ2-3 few TRBV27 TRBD1 TGTGCCAGCAGTTTATTAAGAACAGGGGACCTAAGCACAGATACGCAGTATTTT CASSLLRTGDLSTDTQYF
TRBJ2-1 many TRBV2 TRBD1 TGTGCCAGCAGAGCCGGACAGGGGGCCTACAATGAGCAGTTCTTC CASRAGQGAYNEQFF
TRBJ2-5 few TRBV7-2 TRBD2 TGTGCCAGCAGCCGCCCAGGCGGGAGGGCCTTTGGGGCCCAGTACTTC CASSRPGGRAFGAQYF
TRBJ1-1 few TRBV15 . TGTGCCACCAGCCCCCCGGGGCGGAGGGCGAACACTGAAGCTTTCTTT CATSPPGRRANTEAFF
TRBJ2-5 . TRBV7-2 . TGTGCCAGCAGCTCCGATGGCGCCACAGAGACCCAGTACTTC CASSSDGATETQYF
TRBJ1-1 . TRBV4-3 . TGCGCCAGCAGCCCCTCGTGGGGCCAGACTGAAGCTTTCTTT CASSPSWGQTEAFF
TRBJ1-5 many TRBV7-2 . TGTGCCAGCAGCTTAGCCCCAGGGGCGAATCAGCCCCAGCATTTT CASSLAPGANQPQHF
TRBJ2-7 many TRBV29-1 TRBD2 TGCAGCGTGGGGGGGACCTACGAGCAGTACTTC CSVGGTYEQYF
TRBJ1-6 many TRBV12-3/TRBV12-4 . TGTGCCAGCAGTTTAGTTGGGGGGGGGAGCTCACCCCTCCACTTT CASSLVGGGSSPLHF
TRBJ2-7 many TRBV6-5 . TGTGCCAGCAGTTACGAGGCTAGCTGGAGGTACGAGCAGTACTTC CASSYEASWRYEQYF
TRBJ2-7 . TRBV18 . TGTGCCAGCTCACCTGTGGTAAGTGACAGGACCTACGAGCAGTACTTC CASSPVVSDRTYEQYF
TRBJ2-5 . TRBV12-3/TRBV12-4 . TGTGCCAGCAGTCCCCTTGGGAGAAAGGTTGAGACCCAGTACTTC CASSPLGRKVETQYF
TRBJ2-2 many TRBV5-1 TRBD2 TGCGCCAGCAGGATAGCGGGAGGAAGCACCGGGGAGCTGTTTTTT CASRIAGGSTGELFF
TRBJ2-7 many TRBV5-1 . TGCGCCAGCAGCTTGGCCGGGACTTTGGACGAGCAGTACTTC CASSLAGTLDEQYF